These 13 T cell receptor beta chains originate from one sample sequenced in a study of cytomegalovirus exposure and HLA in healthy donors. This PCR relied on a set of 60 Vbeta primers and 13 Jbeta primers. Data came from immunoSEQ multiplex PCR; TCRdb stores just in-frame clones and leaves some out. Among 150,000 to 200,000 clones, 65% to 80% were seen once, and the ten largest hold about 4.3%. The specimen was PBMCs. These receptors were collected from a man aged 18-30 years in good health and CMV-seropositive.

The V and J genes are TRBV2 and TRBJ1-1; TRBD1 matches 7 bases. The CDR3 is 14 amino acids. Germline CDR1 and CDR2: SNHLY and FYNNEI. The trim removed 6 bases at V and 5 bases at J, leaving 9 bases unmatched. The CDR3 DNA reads TGTGCCAGCAGGCCAGACAGGGAGTGGACTGAAGCTTTCTTT. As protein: CASRPDREWTEAFF.

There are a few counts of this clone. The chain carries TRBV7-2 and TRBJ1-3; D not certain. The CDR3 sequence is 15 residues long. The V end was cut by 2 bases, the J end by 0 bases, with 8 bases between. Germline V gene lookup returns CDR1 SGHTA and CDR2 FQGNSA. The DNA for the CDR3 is TGTGCCAGCAGCTTATTTGCGGCCTCTGGAAACACCATATATTTT. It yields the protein CASSLFAASGNTIYF. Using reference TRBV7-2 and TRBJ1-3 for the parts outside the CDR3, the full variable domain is GAGVSQSPSNKVTEKGKDVELRCDPISGHTALYWYRQSLGQGLEFLIYFQGNSAPDKSGLPSDRFSAERTGGSVSTLTIQRTQQEDSAVYLCASSLFAASGNTIYFGEGSWLTVV.

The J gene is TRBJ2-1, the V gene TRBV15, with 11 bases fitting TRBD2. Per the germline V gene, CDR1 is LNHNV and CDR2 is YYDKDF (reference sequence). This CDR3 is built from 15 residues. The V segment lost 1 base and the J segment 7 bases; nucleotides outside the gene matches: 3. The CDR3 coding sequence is TGTGCCACCAGCAGAGCCGGGACTAGCGGTAATGAGCAGTTCTTC. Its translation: CATSRAGTSGNEQFF.

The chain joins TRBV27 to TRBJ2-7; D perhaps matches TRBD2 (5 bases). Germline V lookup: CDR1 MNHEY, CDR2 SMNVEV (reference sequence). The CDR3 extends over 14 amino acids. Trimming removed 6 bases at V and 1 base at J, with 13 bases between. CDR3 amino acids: CASRLAITSYEQYV. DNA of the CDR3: TGTGCCAGCAGGCTAGCTATCACGTCCTACGAGCAGTACGTC.

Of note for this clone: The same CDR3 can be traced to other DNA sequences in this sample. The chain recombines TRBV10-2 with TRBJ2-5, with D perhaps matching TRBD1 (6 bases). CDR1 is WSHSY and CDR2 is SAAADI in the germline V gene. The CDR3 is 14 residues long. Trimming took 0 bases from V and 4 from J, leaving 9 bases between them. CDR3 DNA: TGCGCCAGCAGTGAGTCGGGCAGGGGAGAGACCCAGTACTTC. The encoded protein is CASSESGRGETQYF.

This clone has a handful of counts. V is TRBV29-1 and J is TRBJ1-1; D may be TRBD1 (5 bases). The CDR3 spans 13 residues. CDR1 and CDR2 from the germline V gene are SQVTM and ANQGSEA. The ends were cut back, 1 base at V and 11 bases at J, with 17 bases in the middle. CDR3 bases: TGCAGCGTTGAAGTAATGCAGGGACTTGGCGCTTTCTTT. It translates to CSVEVMQGLGAFF.

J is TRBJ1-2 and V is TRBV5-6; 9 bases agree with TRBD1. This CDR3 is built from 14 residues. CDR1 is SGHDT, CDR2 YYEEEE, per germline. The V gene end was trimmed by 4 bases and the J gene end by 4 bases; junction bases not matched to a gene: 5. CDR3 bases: TGTGCCAGCAGCCAAGGACAGGGGTTCTATGGCTACACCTTC. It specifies CASSQGQGFYGYTF.

The CDR3 sequence: CASSPGLPLDTQYF. As DNA, the CDR3 is TGTGCCAGCAGTCCGGGACTACCCCTGGATACGCAGTATTTT. The rearrangement links TRBV28 to TRBJ2-3, with 7 bases identical to TRBD2. Germline CDR1 and CDR2: MDHEN and SYDVKM. V lost 5 bases, J lost 6 bases, and 8 bases stayed unmatched. The CDR3 covers 14 residues. The variable domain in full, completed from reference TRBV28 and TRBJ2-3, reads DVKVTQSSRYLVKRTGEKVFLECVQDMDHENMFWYRQDPGLGLRLIYFSYDVKMKEKGDIPEGYSVSREKKERFSLILESASTNQTSMYLCASSPGLPLDTQYFGPGTRLTVL.

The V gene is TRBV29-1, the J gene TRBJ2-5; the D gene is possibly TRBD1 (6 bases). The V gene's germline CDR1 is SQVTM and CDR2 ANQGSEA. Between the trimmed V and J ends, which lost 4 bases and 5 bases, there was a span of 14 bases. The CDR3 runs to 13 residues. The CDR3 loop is CSVVGRTGETQYF. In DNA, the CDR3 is TGCAGCGTTGTTGGCCGAACAGGGGAGACCCAGTACTTC.

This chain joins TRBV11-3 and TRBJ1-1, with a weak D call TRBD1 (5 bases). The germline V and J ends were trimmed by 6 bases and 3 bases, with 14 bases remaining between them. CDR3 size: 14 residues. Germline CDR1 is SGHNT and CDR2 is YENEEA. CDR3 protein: CASSGAGSYTEAFF. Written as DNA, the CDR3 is TGTGCCAGCAGTGGGGCCGGAAGTTACACTGAAGCTTTCTTT.

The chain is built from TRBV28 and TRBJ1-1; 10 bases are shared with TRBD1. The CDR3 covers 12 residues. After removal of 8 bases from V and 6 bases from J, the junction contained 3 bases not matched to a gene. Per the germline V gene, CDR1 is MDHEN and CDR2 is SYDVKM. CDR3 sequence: CASDRGQAEAFF. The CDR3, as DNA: TGTGCCAGCGACAGGGGGCAGGCTGAAGCTTTCTTT.

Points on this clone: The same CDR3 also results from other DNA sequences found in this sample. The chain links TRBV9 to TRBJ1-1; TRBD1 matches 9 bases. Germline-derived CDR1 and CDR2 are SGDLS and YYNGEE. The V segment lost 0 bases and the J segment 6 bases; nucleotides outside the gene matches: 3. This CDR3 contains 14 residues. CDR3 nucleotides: TGTGCCAGCAGCGTAGGACAGGGGGACGCTGAAGCTTTCTTT. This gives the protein CASSVGQGDAEAFF.

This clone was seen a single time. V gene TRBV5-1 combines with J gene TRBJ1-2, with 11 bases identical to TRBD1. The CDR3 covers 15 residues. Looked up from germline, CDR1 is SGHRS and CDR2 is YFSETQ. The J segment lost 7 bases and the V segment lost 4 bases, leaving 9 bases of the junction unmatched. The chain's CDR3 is CASSTDRGPGFGYTF. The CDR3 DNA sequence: TGCGCCAGCAGCACGGACAGGGGGCCGGGATTTGGCTACACCTTC.